The 26 T cell receptor beta chains below come from one sample, sequenced in a study of chemoradiotherapy in HPV16-positive cancers. Data came from immunoSEQ multiplex PCR; TCRdb stores just in-frame clones and leaves some out. Altogether about 29,000 clones are present, roughly nine tenths being singletons, with the ten largest covering under 25%. Specimen: blood, collected from a patient who underwent chemoradiotherapy. The receptors were gathered from a human donor with HPV-associated anogenital cancer.

Turning to this clone: Germline is not matched at one junction end, which may reflect a read error. The V and J genes are TRBV7-7 and TRBJ1-5, with 8 bases identical to TRBD1. The germline V gene encodes CDR1 SSHAT and CDR2 FNYEAQ (reference sequence). The CDR3 extends over 16 amino acids. CDR3 bases: TGTGCTAGCAGCTTAGTAAGAGACAGGGGCTGGCAGCCCCAGCATTTT. Translating gives CASSLVRDRGWQPQHF.

This clone was found once. The chain's CDR3 is CASGTSTQETQYF. The CDR3 coding sequence is TGTGCTAGTGGGACTTCTACACAAGAGACCCAGTACTTC. The chain is built from TRBV12-5 and TRBJ2-5; no firm D call. The V and J ends lost 6 bases and 2 bases respectively, with 10 bases between them. CDR3 length: 13 amino acids. Germline V lookup: CDR1 LGHNT, CDR2 FRNRAP.

The chain carries TRBV18 and TRBJ1-1; TRBD1 is a possible D gene (6 bases). The germline CDR1 and CDR2 sequences are KGHSH and LQKENI. This CDR3 is built from 16 residues. Trimming left V 2 bases short and J 1 base short, with 14 bases between. CDR3 DNA sequence: TGTGCCAGCTCACCAGGAATCGGGGGGCGGAACACTGAAGCTTTCTTT. Protein sequence: CASSPGIGGRNTEAFF.

The gene calls are TRBV28 and TRBJ2-7, with D tentatively TRBD1 (6 bases). V was pared by 2 bases and J by 0 bases, with 8 bases between. CDR1 is MDHEN, CDR2 SYDVKM, per germline. CDR3 length: 14 amino acids. The CDR3 region has the DNA TGTGCCAGCAGTTTAGGGGGCCTCTCCTACGAGCAGTACTTC. Its translation: CASSLGGLSYEQYF.

The rearrangement joins TRBV5-4 to TRBJ2-3; the match to TRBD2 covers 8 bases. The V gene's germline CDR1 is SGHNT and CDR2 YYREEE (reference sequence). V was clipped by 2 bases and J by 0 bases; unmatched bases: 2. The CDR3 has 15 amino acids. CDR3 amino acids: CASSFGGRSTDTQYF. In DNA, the CDR3 is TGTGCCAGCAGCTTCGGCGGGAGGAGCACAGATACGCAGTATTTT.

The chain employs TRBV4-1 and TRBJ2-2, with unresolved D. The length of the CDR3 is 15 residues. Trimming shortened V by 1 base and J by 5 bases, and 11 bases separated the two germline ends. Germline V gives CDR1 MGHRA, CDR2 YSYEKL. The CDR3 bases are TGCGCCAGCAGCCAAGGACTGCAGCATACCGGGGAGCTGTTTTTT. Translation: CASSQGLQHTGELFF.

The V call is TRBV7-9, the J call TRBJ2-1; D uncertain. Trimming took off 1 base at V and 6 bases at J, with 16 bases between the two ends. Germline V gene sequence: CDR1 SEHNR, CDR2 FQNEAQ (reference sequence). This CDR3 region has 16 residues. For the CDR3, the DNA is TGTGCCAGCAGCTTAGACTTTAGTGGACCCATCAATGAGCAGTTCTTC. Encoded protein: CASSLDFSGPINEQFF.

The J gene is TRBJ1-1, the V gene TRBV5-1, with TRBD1 matching over 7 bases. The CDR3 totals 14 residues. Unmatched junction bases numbered 6, after V lost 6 bases and J lost 1 base. Per germline, CDR1 SGHRS and CDR2 YFSETQ. The CDR3 sequence is CASNTGTANTEAFF. CDR3 DNA sequence: TGCGCCAGCAACACCGGGACAGCGAACACTGAAGCTTTCTTT.

V usage is TRBV7-2 and J usage is TRBJ2-5; no definite D call. There are 12 residues in the CDR3. The V gene lost 6 bases and the J gene lost 5 bases, with 10 bases spanning the gap. Germline V CDR1 and CDR2: SGHTA, FQGNSA. The CDR3 nucleotides read TGTGCCAGCAGGTTCCCCCCGGAGACCCAGTACTTC. Amino acid sequence: CASRFPPETQYF.

This chain joins TRBV7-9 and TRBJ2-7; TRBD2 aligns across 9 bases. J was trimmed by 0 bases and V by 5 bases; bases with no gene match: 2. The CDR3 loop spans 14 amino acids. Germline V CDR1 and CDR2: SEHNR, FQNEAQ (reference sequence). The CDR3 DNA sequence: TGTGCCAGCAGCCCTAGCGGGGTCTCCTACGAGCAGTACTTC. Translation: CASSPSGVSYEQYF.

This clone was found once. The rearrangement uses TRBV7-8 and TRBJ2-1; TRBD2 matches 8 bases. The V gene end was trimmed by 1 base and the J gene end by 4 bases; junction bases not matched to a gene: 3. CDR1 is SGHVS, CDR2 FQNEAQ, per germline. This CDR3 region has 15 residues. The CDR3 bases are TGTGCCAGCAGCTTAGGGACTAGCTCATACAATGAGCAGTTCTTC. Protein product: CASSLGTSSYNEQFF.

V and J are TRBV5-1 and TRBJ2-3, with D perhaps matching TRBD2 (7 bases). V lost 0 bases to trimming and J lost 2 bases, with 13 bases between them. Germline V gives CDR1 SGHRS, CDR2 YFSETQ. The CDR3 has 16 amino acids. In DNA form, the CDR3 reads TGCGCCAGCAGCTTGGTGGCGGGGGCGTACACAGATACGCAGTATTTT. It yields the protein CASSLVAGAYTDTQYF.

The genes are TRBV5-1 and TRBJ1-5; 9 bases align to TRBD1. Germline CDR1 SGHRS, CDR2 YFSETQ. Trimming removed 4 bases from V and 6 bases from J; junction bases left unmatched: 11. The CDR3 loop spans 16 amino acids. CDR3 region: CASSHRGDRARQPQHF. The CDR3 DNA follows: TGCGCCAGCAGCCACCGTGGGGACAGGGCGCGTCAGCCCCAGCATTTT.

The gene calls are TRBV30 and TRBJ2-1; D gene unclear. The length of the CDR3 is 15 residues. The V and J ends lost 2 bases and 7 bases respectively, with 18 bases between them. CDR1 GTSNPN and CDR2 SVGIG come from the germline V gene (reference sequence). The CDR3 sequence is CAWSLTATAFNEQFF. In DNA, the CDR3 is TGTGCCTGGAGTCTCACAGCAACTGCCTTTAATGAGCAGTTCTTC. The full variable domain, completed using reference TRBV30 and TRBJ2-1, is SQTIHQWPATLVQPVGSPLSLECTVEGTSNPNLYWYRQAAGRGLQLLFYSVGIGQISSEVPQNLSASRPQDRQFILSSKKLLLSDSGFYLCAWSLTATAFNEQFFGPGTRLTVL.

This chain connects TRBV19 to TRBJ1-5, with D unresolved. V was clipped by 7 bases and J by 9 bases, with 19 bases between them. Germline V gives CDR1 LNHDA, CDR2 SQIVND (reference sequence). The CDR3 covers 14 residues. CDR3 protein: CASTQLVGVWPQHF. The DNA for the CDR3 is TGTGCCAGTACCCAACTGGTGGGTGTATGGCCCCAGCATTTT.

This clone has only a few counts. The gene calls are TRBV28 and TRBJ1-2; 9 nucleotides align to TRBD1. V dropped 2 bases and J dropped 4; count of bases not matched to a gene: 11. CDR3 length equals 17 residues. CDR1 MDHEN and CDR2 SYDVKM come from the germline V gene. The CDR3 region is CASSLGGRTGVIYGYTF. The DNA of the CDR3 is TGTGCCAGCAGTTTAGGGGGAAGGACAGGGGTTATCTATGGCTACACCTTC.

The V call is TRBV5-1, the J call TRBJ2-7; perhaps D is TRBD1 or TRBD2 (5 bases each). Between the trimmed V and J ends, which lost 0 bases and 0 bases, there was a span of 13 bases. CDR1 and CDR2 (germline): SGHRS, YFSETQ. This CDR3 has 16 amino acids. The CDR3 region has the DNA TGCGCCAGCAGCTTGGGGGGTGGGGGAGACTCCTACGAGCAGTACTTC. This gives the protein CASSLGGGGDSYEQYF.

This clone has a single count. The V and J genes are TRBV7-9 and TRBJ2-7; D unresolved. The CDR3 runs to 12 residues. With 4 bases removed from V and 5 bases from J, the gap between germline ends came to 9 bases. Germline-derived CDR1 and CDR2 are SEHNR and FQNEAQ (reference sequence). The CDR3 nucleotides are TGTGCCAGCAGCTCGGAGAGCCACGAGCAGTACTTC. Translating gives CASSSESHEQYF.

The chain carries TRBV2 and TRBJ2-2; 8 positions match TRBD2. The CDR3 runs 16 residues. Germline V lookup: CDR1 SNHLY, CDR2 FYNNEI. V was pared by 1 base and J by 2 bases, with 3 bases of the junction left unmatched. CDR3 sequence (DNA): TGTGCCAGCAGTGAAGAGGCGGGGGGAAACACCGGGGAGCTGTTTTTT. Translated, it gives CASSEEAGGNTGELFF.

The V call is TRBV13, the J call TRBJ2-2; TRBD1 matches 7 bases. Germline V gene lookup returns CDR1 PRHDT and CDR2 FYEKMQ (reference sequence). This CDR3 has 12 amino acids. V shed 3 bases and J 10 bases; nucleotides not matched to a gene: 2. CDR3 region: CASSFGTEELFF. The CDR3 DNA is TGTGCCAGCAGCTTTGGGACAGAGGAGCTGTTTTTT.

The V and J genes are TRBV5-1 and TRBJ2-3; TRBD2 aligns across 8 bases. V trimming: 4 bases; J trimming: 2 bases; junction bases outside the gene matches: 6. The CDR3 sequence is 15 residues long. Per germline, CDR1 SGHRS and CDR2 YFSETQ. The CDR3 protein is CASSDTSGPTDTQYF. The CDR3 bases are TGCGCCAGCAGCGACACTAGCGGACCCACAGATACGCAGTATTTT.

The genes are TRBV6-6 and TRBJ1-2; 7 bases align to TRBD1. This CDR3 has 14 amino acids. The V and J ends lost 5 bases and 1 base, in that order; junction bases with no gene match: 4. Germline V lookup: CDR1 MNHNY, CDR2 SVGAGI (reference sequence). The CDR3 DNA is TGTGCCAGCAGTCCCTCAGGGGGTAACTATGGCTACACCTTC. This sequence encodes CASSPSGGNYGYTF.

The V call is TRBV6-6, the J call TRBJ1-6; 9 nucleotides match TRBD1. Germline trimming cut 6 bases from V and 10 bases from J; bases unmatched to any gene: 10. The germline V gene has CDR1 MNHNY and CDR2 SVGAGI (reference sequence). The length of the CDR3 is 15 residues. CDR3 sequence: CASSLGQGLGSPLHF. The CDR3 nucleotides are TGTGCCAGCAGCCTGGGACAGGGCCTAGGGTCACCCCTCCACTTT.

The gene calls are TRBV11-2 and TRBJ2-1; 8 nucleotides match TRBD2. The germline CDR1 and CDR2 sequences are SGHAT and FQNNGV. V dropped 8 bases and J dropped 4; count of bases not matched to a gene: 7. The CDR3 has 14 residues. The CDR3 protein is CASRLLAAYNEQFF. The CDR3 bases are TGTGCCAGCCGGTTACTAGCGGCTTACAATGAGCAGTTCTTC.

The sample holds one count of this clone. V is TRBV6-1 and J is TRBJ1-3; 7 bases are shared with TRBD1. Germline lookup yields CDR1 MNHNS and CDR2 SASEGT. The length of the CDR3 is 15 residues. J lost 1 base, V lost 4 bases, and 4 bases had no gene match. CDR3 amino acids: CASSAGGSSGNTIYF. CDR3 DNA sequence: TGTGCCAGCAGTGCAGGGGGTTCGTCTGGAAACACCATATATTTT.

V gene TRBV10-3 combines with J gene TRBJ2-7, with TRBD1 matching 10 bases. Germline V gene lookup returns CDR1 ENHRY and CDR2 SYGVKD. The ends lost 4 bases at V and 2 bases at J; junction bases unmatched: 5. The CDR3 sequence is 15 residues long. The CDR3 DNA reads TGTGCCATCAGTGGGGACAGGGGTCCCCCCTACGAGCAGTACTTC. It specifies CAISGDRGPPYEQYF.